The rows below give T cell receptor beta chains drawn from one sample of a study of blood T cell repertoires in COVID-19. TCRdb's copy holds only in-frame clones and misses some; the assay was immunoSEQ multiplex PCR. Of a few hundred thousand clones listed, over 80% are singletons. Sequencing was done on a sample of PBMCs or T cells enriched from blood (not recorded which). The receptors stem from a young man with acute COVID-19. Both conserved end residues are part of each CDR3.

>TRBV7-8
CASSLDLQREQFF
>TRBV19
CASRPTGFTYIGNSPLHF
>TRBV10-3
CAISEDRNSPLHF
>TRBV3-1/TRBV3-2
CASSLHGGGEYNEQFF
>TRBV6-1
CASSEIGTGSTNYGYTF
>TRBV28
CASRDRYRGAFF
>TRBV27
CASSLVGGNQPQHF
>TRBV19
CASSREASGRQETQYF
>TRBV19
CASRFVGRGNTEAFF
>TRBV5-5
CASSLDSYTGELFF